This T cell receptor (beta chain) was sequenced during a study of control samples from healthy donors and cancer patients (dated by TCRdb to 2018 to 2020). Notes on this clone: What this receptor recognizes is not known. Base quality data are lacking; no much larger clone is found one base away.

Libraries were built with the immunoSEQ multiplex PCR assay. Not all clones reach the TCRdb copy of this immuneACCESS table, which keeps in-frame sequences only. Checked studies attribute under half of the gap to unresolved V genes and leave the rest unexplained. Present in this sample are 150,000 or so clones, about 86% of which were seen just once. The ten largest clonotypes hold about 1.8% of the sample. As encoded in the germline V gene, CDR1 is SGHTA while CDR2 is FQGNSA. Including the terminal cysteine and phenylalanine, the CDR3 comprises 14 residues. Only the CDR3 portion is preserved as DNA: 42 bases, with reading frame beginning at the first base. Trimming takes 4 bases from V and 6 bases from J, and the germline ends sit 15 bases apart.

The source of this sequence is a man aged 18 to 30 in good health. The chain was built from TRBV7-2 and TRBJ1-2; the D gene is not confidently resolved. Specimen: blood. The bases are TGTGCCAGCAGCTATCTTGCGGGGTCGCATGGCTACACCTTC. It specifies CASSYLAGSHGYTF.